These 27 T cell receptor beta chains originate from one sample sequenced in a study of blood T cell repertoires in COVID-19. The method was immunoSEQ multiplex PCR; TCRdb's version includes in-frame clones alone and lacks a portion of them. The sample lists approximately 76,000 clones, 88% occurring once. The sequencing sample was made of peripheral blood. These TCRs come from a human donor in a cohort sampled during active COVID-19.

The chain combines TRBV23-1 with TRBJ1-1, with D maybe TRBD1 (6 bases). TRBV23-1 falls under the ORF class, with uncertain function. The length of the CDR3 is 17 residues. V lost 0 bases and J lost 3, with 17 bases in between. CDR3 in DNA: TGCGCCAGCAGTCAATCGGGTGACAGGACCCGACACACTGAAGCTTTCTTT. It is translated as CASSQSGDRTRHTEAFF.

Here the CDR3 DNA reads TGTGCCAGCAGCTTCTCCCGGGGTACTCTTTACAATGAGCAGTTCTTC. It specifies CASSFSRGTLYNEQFF. The V and J genes are TRBV11-3 and TRBJ2-1, with D perhaps TRBD2 (5 bases). Per the germline V gene, CDR1 is SGHNT and CDR2 is YENEEA. Trimming cost V 3 bases and J 4 bases, with 16 bases left between them. The CDR3 extends over 16 amino acids.

CDR3 DNA sequence: TGTGCCACCAGTGATGGGGGACAGGGATACAATGAGCAGTTCTTC. Translation gives CATSDGGQGYNEQFF. The chain is built from TRBV24-1 and TRBJ2-1, with 9 bases identical to TRBD1. The germline V gene encodes CDR1 KGHDR and CDR2 SFDVKD. V gave up 3 bases and J gave up 4 bases; unmatched junction bases: 3. This CDR3 is 15 amino acids long.

V usage is TRBV4-3 and J usage is TRBJ1-2; D may be TRBD1 (5 bases). Germline values: CDR1 LGHNA, CDR2 YSLEER. This CDR3 has 14 amino acids. V dropped 0 bases and J dropped 2 bases, with 7 bases sitting between them. Here the CDR3 reads CASSQDRGNYGYTF. The DNA for the CDR3 is TGCGCCAGCAGCCAAGACCGGGGGAACTATGGCTACACCTTC.

The V and J genes are TRBV13 and TRBJ2-1; 7 nucleotides agree with TRBD2. Trimming removed 4 bases from V and 12 bases from J; junction bases left unmatched: 18. The germline V gene encodes CDR1 PRHDT and CDR2 FYEKMQ (reference sequence). The CDR3 is 16 amino acids. In nucleotides, the CDR3 is TGTGCCAGCAGCTCCTCGGCGCGGGAGTGGGGCGGGGGGCAGTTCTTC. This encodes CASSSSAREWGGGQFF.

The rearrangement uses TRBV6-5 and TRBJ2-7; 9 bases are shared with TRBD1. J lost 3 bases, V lost 2 bases, and 2 bases had no gene match. Germline V CDR1 and CDR2: MNHEY, SVGAGI. This CDR3 spans 14 amino acids. CDR3 sequence reads: CASSYQGQGYEQYF. CDR3 nucleotides: TGTGCCAGCAGTTACCAGGGACAGGGCTACGAGCAGTACTTC.

The chain uses TRBV10-3 and TRBJ2-3, with 11 bases aligning to TRBD2. The CDR3 contains 16 residues. After removal of 8 bases from V and 2 bases from J, the junction contained 9 bases not matched to a gene. Germline V gives CDR1 ENHRY, CDR2 SYGVKD. CDR3 region: CAIGPSGRTPTDTQYF. CDR3 nucleotide sequence: TGTGCCATCGGACCTAGCGGGAGGACCCCCACAGATACGCAGTATTTT.

The chain recombines TRBV12-3 or TRBV12-4 with TRBJ2-7; tentative D call: TRBD1 (6 bases). CDR3 length equals 12 residues. The V gene lost 5 bases and the J gene lost 3 bases, with 8 bases spanning the gap. The CDR3 DNA sequence: TGTGCCAGCAGTCCGACAGGCTACGAGCAGTACTTC. Translation: CASSPTGYEQYF.

The chain combines TRBV5-1 with TRBJ1-1; weak D call: TRBD1 (5 bases). The V gene's germline CDR1 is SGHRS and CDR2 YFSETQ. There are 13 residues in the CDR3. V was cut by 3 bases and J by 2 bases, with 8 bases left in between. DNA for the CDR3: TGCGCCAGCAGCTCCCAGGGAAACACTGAAGCTTTCTTT. Translated: CASSSQGNTEAFF.

The chain links TRBV5-6 to TRBJ2-2, with TRBD1 matching 9 bases. The ends lost 4 bases at V and 3 bases at J; junction bases unmatched: 7. Germline loops: CDR1 SGHDT, CDR2 YYEEEE. The CDR3 has 16 amino acids. The CDR3 coding sequence is TGTGCCAGCAGCCCGGAGACAGGGGGAGACACCGGGGAGCTGTTTTTT. This codes for CASSPETGGDTGELFF.

The chain employs TRBV6-1 and TRBJ1-1; no clear D. The V gene's germline CDR1 is MNHNS and CDR2 SASEGT. This CDR3 comprises 17 residues. V lost 0 bases and J lost 1, with 15 bases in between. The CDR3 reads CASSEAVKGAGNTEAFF. DNA of the CDR3: TGTGCCAGCAGTGAAGCGGTTAAGGGAGCGGGGAACACTGAAGCTTTCTTT.

In its sample, this clone was seen once. V is TRBV5-1 and J is TRBJ2-1, with D perhaps TRBD2 (6 bases). The CDR3 contains 15 residues. Between the trimmed V and J ends, which lost 4 bases and 6 bases, there was a span of 17 bases. The germline gives CDR1 SGHRS, CDR2 YFSETQ. The CDR3 sequence is CASSPAGLVSNEQFF. The CDR3 DNA sequence: TGCGCCAGCAGCCCCGCGGGGTTAGTCTCCAATGAGCAGTTCTTC.

This clone was seen only once. This chain uses TRBV6-5 with TRBJ2-1, with 8 bases that match TRBD1. Germline assignment: CDR1 MNHEY and CDR2 SVGAGI. V lost 0 bases, J lost 8 bases, and 6 bases stayed unmatched. There are 15 residues in the CDR3. CDR3 coding DNA: TGTGCCAGCAGTTACTCGACCAGGGGGCGAGATGAGCAGTTCTTC. Protein: CASSYSTRGRDEQFF.

This chain uses TRBV19 with TRBJ1-5, with D possibly being TRBD1 (5 bases). The CDR3 runs 16 residues. Trimming pared 5 bases from V and 0 bases from J, leaving 14 bases between. The germline V gene encodes CDR1 LNHDA and CDR2 SQIVND (reference sequence). The CDR3 loop reads CASSPLAGDSNQPQHF. The CDR3 region has the DNA TGTGCCAGTAGTCCACTTGCGGGGGATAGCAATCAGCCCCAGCATTTT.

CDR3 DNA: TGTGCCAGCAGCCAGGCGACTAGCGGGGGTCAAGAGACCCAGTACTTC. Its protein is CASSQATSGGQETQYF. The chain uses TRBV11-1 and TRBJ2-5, with TRBD2 identical over 12 bases. CDR1 and CDR2 from the germline V gene are SGHAT and FQDESV (reference sequence). Trimming removed 5 bases from V and 2 bases from J; junction bases left unmatched: 6. The CDR3 covers 16 residues.

The CDR3 sequence is CASSPDSSNQPQHF. The DNA for the CDR3 is TGTGCCAGCTCACCCGACAGTAGCAATCAGCCCCAGCATTTT. The V gene is TRBV18, the J gene TRBJ1-5; weak D call: TRBD1 (5 bases). V was cut by 3 bases and J by 0 bases, with 6 bases left in between. CDR3 length: 14 amino acids. The germline V gene has CDR1 KGHSH and CDR2 LQKENI.

This clone was seen a single time. This chain joins TRBV19 and TRBJ1-4, with unresolved D. The V end was cut by 7 bases, the J end by 0 bases, with 18 bases between. Germline V gene sequence: CDR1 LNHDA, CDR2 SQIVND (reference sequence). The CDR3 loop spans 17 amino acids. Written as DNA, the CDR3 is TGTGCCAGTACTCACCTCACTCCTGTTGCAACTAATGAAAAACTGTTTTTT. Translating it yields CASTHLTPVATNEKLFF.

The chain has TRBV5-4 and TRBJ2-7; 7 bases agree with TRBD2. The V segment lost 2 bases and the J segment 3 bases; nucleotides outside the gene matches: 8. Germline CDR1 SGHNT, CDR2 YYREEE (reference sequence). The CDR3 loop spans 15 amino acids. CDR3 coding DNA: TGTGCCAGCAGCTTCACCGGGACTACCTACTACGAGCAGTACTTC. Protein sequence: CASSFTGTTYYEQYF.

V usage is TRBV6-5 and J usage is TRBJ2-7, with 12 bases aligning to TRBD1. Germline CDR1 reads MNHEY; CDR2 reads SVGAGI. Germline trimming cut 8 bases from V and 6 bases from J; bases unmatched to any gene: 5. CDR3 length equals 13 residues. The chain's CDR3 is CASLGQGAGEQYF. The CDR3 coding sequence is TGTGCCAGCTTGGGACAGGGGGCCGGCGAGCAGTACTTC.

The V call is TRBV15, the J call TRBJ2-7, with TRBD1 matching over 8 bases. CDR1 is LNHNV and CDR2 is YYDKDF in the germline V gene (reference sequence). The junction had 5 bases not matched to a gene; V was cut back by 0 bases and J by 1 base. There are 16 residues in the CDR3. Written as DNA, the CDR3 is TGTGCCACCAGCAGAGACCGGACAGGGCGGTCCTACGAGCAGTACTTC. This codes for CATSRDRTGRSYEQYF.

J is TRBJ2-1 and V is TRBV4-3, with TRBD1 identical over 7 bases. Germline CDR1 and CDR2: LGHNA and YSLEER. There are 15 residues in the CDR3. J was trimmed by 8 bases and V by 2 bases; bases with no gene match: 9. Here the CDR3 reads CASSQRGRAGDEQFF. DNA for the CDR3: TGCGCCAGCAGCCAAAGGGGGCGGGCAGGTGATGAGCAGTTCTTC.

The chain has TRBV7-9 and TRBJ2-7; tentatively, D is TRBD2 (7 bases). The CDR3 extends over 15 amino acids. V was clipped by 5 bases and J by 2 bases, with 16 bases between them. CDR1 is SEHNR and CDR2 is FQNEAQ in the germline V gene (reference sequence). CDR3 sequence: CASSPRGGTTYEQYF. CDR3 nucleotides: TGTGCCAGCAGCCCAAGGGGGGGGACTACCTACGAGCAGTACTTC.

The chain links TRBV4-2 to TRBJ2-4, with D possibly being TRBD1 (5 bases). The germline CDR1 and CDR2 sequences are LGHNA and YNFKEQ. CDR3 size: 15 residues. V lost 0 bases and J 1 base, leaving 7 bases between the germline ends. Here the CDR3 DNA reads TGTGCCAGCAGCCAAGAAGGGGCTGCCAAAAACATTCAGTACTTC. Its protein product is CASSQEGAAKNIQYF.

The chain employs TRBV19 and TRBJ1-2, with D maybe TRBD1 (6 bases). This CDR3 region has 16 residues. Trimming removed 5 bases at V and 3 bases at J, with 19 bases between. Germline CDR1 and CDR2: LNHDA and SQIVND (reference sequence). CDR3 nucleotide sequence: TGTGCCAGTAGTCCAACCCAGCGGGGGGCTGACTATGGCTACACCTTC. This encodes CASSPTQRGADYGYTF.

The chain has TRBV19 and TRBJ2-1; TRBD1 is a possible D gene (5 bases). Germline V CDR1 and CDR2: LNHDA, SQIVND (reference sequence). The CDR3 runs to 16 residues. Trimming removed 6 bases at V and 0 bases at J, with 15 bases between. CDR3 sequence: CASSLLGRSSYNEQFF. The CDR3 coding sequence is TGTGCCAGTAGCCTGTTGGGGCGGAGCTCCTACAATGAGCAGTTCTTC.

The chain's CDR3 is CASSRGNEQFF. CDR3 nucleotide sequence: TGTGCCAGCAGCCGAGGGAATGAGCAGTTCTTC. The chain joins TRBV3-1 (or the pseudogene TRBV3-2) to TRBJ2-1, with a tentative D call TRBD2 (5 bases). From germline, CDR1 is LGHDT and CDR2 YNNKEL (reference sequence). CDR3 length: 11 amino acids. V was shortened by 4 bases and J by 7 bases, with 5 bases between the two germline ends.

This chain joins TRBV5-1 and TRBJ1-1; 8 bases are a match to TRBD1. The length of the CDR3 is 15 residues. The germline V gene has CDR1 SGHRS and CDR2 YFSETQ. Trimming at V came to 0 bases and at J to 6 bases, leaving 7 bases not matched to a gene. The CDR3 reads CASSLEPGGHAEAFF. CDR3 nucleotides: TGCGCCAGCAGCTTGGAGCCAGGGGGCCACGCTGAAGCTTTCTTT.